This TCR beta chain was recorded in a study of shared clonotypes between healthy human individuals. Study details: Each donor's CD8 memory used one plate, CD8 naive two, each CD4 subset three.

Ten or more counts support this clone. Its antigen remains unknown. Recent acute infections and vaccinations were absent in the healthy HIV-negative adult donors. Splitting of each subset's genomic DNA was done evenly across several immunoSEQ plates. The data were produced by immunoSEQ multiplex PCR, yet TCRdb's version contains in-frame clones alone and is incomplete. Among roughly 1,100,000 clones, about 75% were seen once, and the ten largest hold approximately 1.5%. V was clipped by 4 bases and J by 1 base, with 7 bases between them. The length of the CDR3 is 13 residues. Germline loops: CDR1 KGHSH, CDR2 LQKENI. The study, taken as a whole, reports: Naive subsets tended to show greater estimated richness than memory subsets.

The rearrangement joins TRBV18 to TRBJ1-1; D is undetermined. This sequence was found in a young man in good health. The specimen sequenced was memory CD4+ T cells sorted from blood. Subset given: CD45RA-negative fraction. CDR3 in DNA: TGTGCCAGCTCACAGAGTGGGAACACTGAAGCTTTCTTT. The encoded protein is CASSQSGNTEAFF.